A selection of T cell receptor beta chains follows, all from one sample in a study of T-cell reconstitution after alpha-beta-depleted transplantation in children. A single record per CDR3 protein comes from TCRdb applying MiXCR to the PCR reads. The data hold around 500,000 distinct CDR3 sequences, with 12% observed a single time. Source: PBMCs from the stem cell graft donor, taken from the stem cell graft. The origin of the receptors is a human donor who donated a stem cell graft to a child with combined immunodeficiency. CDR3s include the opening cysteine and the closing phenylalanine or tryptophan. Each record gives: CDR3 DNA, CDR3 protein, J gene, V gene, D gene, clone size. A D gene is named only where the DNA matches it firmly. Expanded clones are given a class, and other clones once, few, many or no size at all.

CDR3nt: TGTGCCAGCAGCTTCCGGGAGATCACAGATACGCAGTATTTT; CDR3aa: CASSFREITDTQYF; j_gene: TRBJ2-3; v_gene: TRBV7-9; d_gene: -; abundance: -
CDR3nt: TGCAGTGCTGTAGACCAAGGCAGATACGAGCAGTACTTC; CDR3aa: CSAVDQGRYEQYF; j_gene: TRBJ2-7; v_gene: TRBV20-1; d_gene: -; abundance: -
CDR3nt: TGCGCCAGCAGTGTGGAGGGAAACTACGAGCAGTACTTC; CDR3aa: CASSVEGNYEQYF; j_gene: TRBJ2-7; v_gene: TRBV5-1; d_gene: -; abundance: few
CDR3nt: TGCAGCGTTTTCCGGGCCCACACCGGGGAGCTGTTTTTT; CDR3aa: CSVFRAHTGELFF; j_gene: TRBJ2-2; v_gene: TRBV29-1; d_gene: -; abundance: many
CDR3nt: TGTGCCAGCAGCCAAGAGGTAGAGGGGACCTCCTACAATGAGCAGTTCTTC; CDR3aa: CASSQEVEGTSYNEQFF; j_gene: TRBJ2-1; v_gene: TRBV3-1; d_gene: -; abundance: -
CDR3nt: TGCGCCAGCAGCCAAGTCACGGGGGGCTCTGGAAACACCATATATTTT; CDR3aa: CASSQVTGGSGNTIYF; j_gene: TRBJ1-3; v_gene: TRBV4-3; d_gene: -; abundance: -
CDR3nt: TGTGCCAGCAGCTTAATGGGGACTAGCGGGAGGAATGAGCAGTTCTTC; CDR3aa: CASSLMGTSGRNEQFF; j_gene: TRBJ2-1; v_gene: TRBV7-3; d_gene: TRBD2; abundance: -
CDR3nt: TGTGCCAGCCTCGACGTTGGGGCGGGCACCGGGGAGCTGTTTTTT; CDR3aa: CASLDVGAGTGELFF; j_gene: TRBJ2-2; v_gene: TRBV12-3/TRBV12-4; d_gene: -; abundance: many
CDR3nt: TGCGCCAGCAGCTTGGCCCCCCGGACAGGGCTGGGGGAAAAACTGTTTTTT; CDR3aa: CASSLAPRTGLGEKLFF; j_gene: TRBJ1-4; v_gene: TRBV5-1; d_gene: TRBD1; abundance: -
CDR3nt: TGTGCCAGCCGGCAGGGCCCCCAAGTCACCGGGGAGCTGTTTTTT; CDR3aa: CASRQGPQVTGELFF; j_gene: TRBJ2-2; v_gene: TRBV7-3; d_gene: -; abundance: few
CDR3nt: TGTGCCAGCAGCGTAGTGGCGGGGGAACTCGGGGAGCAGTTCTTC; CDR3aa: CASSVVAGELGEQFF; j_gene: TRBJ2-1; v_gene: TRBV9; d_gene: TRBD2; abundance: few
CDR3nt: TGTGCCAGCAGCTCCGGGACTGGAAACCCCAGAGAGACCCAGTACTTC; CDR3aa: CASSSGTGNPRETQYF; j_gene: TRBJ2-5; v_gene: TRBV12-3/TRBV12-4; d_gene: -; abundance: -